The T cell receptor beta chain under discussion was sequenced for a study of chemoradiotherapy in HPV16-positive cancers. As concerns this clone: Its antigen is as yet unknown.

V dropped 11 bases and J dropped 7; count of bases not matched to a gene: 8. Germline values: CDR1 SGHTA, CDR2 FQGNSA. The CDR3 extends over 12 amino acids. The data were produced by immunoSEQ multiplex PCR, yet TCRdb's version contains in-frame clones alone and is incomplete. The sample lists approximately 7,000 clones, 89% occurring once. Broader study findings: HPV-specific T cells were functionally defined from only a couple of HPV16-positive patients.

The TCR was taken from a human donor with HPV-associated anogenital cancer. V is TRBV7-2 and J is TRBJ2-3, with 8 bases identical to TRBD1. Sequencing was performed on tumor tissue, taken from a patient who underwent chemoradiotherapy. The CDR3 bases are TGTGCCGGGGGCAGGGGGCCATATACGCAGTATTTT. Translating it yields CAGGRGPYTQYF.